The entry that follows covers one T cell receptor (beta chain) sequence. This sample stems from a study of blood T cell repertoires in COVID-19. Study information: Some COVID-19 samples were acute and others convalescent; all came from the United States, Italy and Spain. Nucleic acid was either cDNA or gDNA, and it came from T cells, B-cell-depleted T cells, or PBMCs.

Original analysis: Researchers report that nucleated cell counts were estimated from reference gene primer amplification. Assay used: immunoSEQ multiplex PCR; TCRdb lists only in-frame clones, some missing. V, J and clone size are those of that table, while D and trimming were read from the DNA. The profile shows fewer than 150,000 clones, more than 80% of them singletons. The receptor was isolated from a human donor in a cohort sampled during active COVID-19. Specimen: peripheral blood.

The CDR3 is CASRRESGYGYTF. CDR3 coding DNA: TGCGCCAGCAGGAGGGAGTCAGGCTATGGCTACACCTTC. The chain links TRBV5-1 to TRBJ1-2; D call uncertain. The CDR3 totals 13 residues. Germline V gene sequence: CDR1 SGHRS, CDR2 YFSETQ. Trimming stripped 5 bases from V and 4 bases from J, with 12 bases between.